Listed below are T cell receptor beta chains from one sample, sequenced in a study of technical replicates of blood from several donors. Measured with immunoSEQ multiplex PCR; TCRdb has only the in-frame clones, and not every one. The sample yields about 82,000 clones, around 90% seen once. Sequences were obtained from T cells isolated from PBMCs. These TCRs come from a human donor in good health. Each CDR3 is given with its conserved first and last residue. Each record gives: CDR3 protein, CDR3 DNA, D gene, clone size, V gene, J gene. D genes are given only for firm matches. Only part of the rows carry a size: once, few, many, or a class if the clone is expanded.

CASSSRAHEQYF	TGTGCCAGCAGCTCCAGGGCCCACGAGCAGTACTTC	.	.	TRBV13	TRBJ2-7
CASSATGTPFSYNEQFF	TGTGCCAGCAGCGCGACCGGGACACCCTTCTCCTACAATGAGCAGTTCTTC	.	.	TRBV5-8	TRBJ2-1
CASSVQMNTEAFF	TGTGCCAGCAGCGTCCAAATGAACACTGAAGCTTTCTTT	.	.	TRBV11-2	TRBJ1-1
CASSLASSTDTQYF	TGCGCCAGCAGCTTGGCTAGCAGCACAGATACGCAGTATTTT	.	.	TRBV5-1	TRBJ2-3
CASRGQGASYEQYF	TGTGCCAGCAGGGGACAGGGGGCATCCTACGAGCAGTACTTC	TRBD1	once	TRBV7-8	TRBJ2-7
CASSCDEWEVGSGSQQVEQYF	TGTGCCAGCAGTTGCGATGAGTGGGAGGTGGGTAGCGGGAGTCAGCAGGTAGAGCAGTACTTC	TRBD2	.	TRBV28	TRBJ2-7
CASSFSQGYEQYF	TGTGCCAGCAGCTTTTCACAGGGGTACGAGCAGTACTTC	TRBD1	.	TRBV7-6	TRBJ2-7
CAAVATEYAGELFF	TGTGCCGCAGTTGCGACAGAGTATGCCGGGGAGCTGTTTTTT	.	once	TRBV6-1	TRBJ2-2
CASSIERGQNTEAFF	TGTGCCAGTAGTATAGAGAGAGGACAGAACACTGAAGCTTTCTTT	.	.	TRBV19	TRBJ1-1
CATSSRVVETQYF	TGTGCCACCAGCAGCAGGGTCGTGGAGACCCAGTACTTC	.	.	TRBV15	TRBJ2-5
CASSIGVGGYTF	TGTGCCAGTAGTATCGGGGTTGGCGGCTACACCTTC	.	.	TRBV19	TRBJ1-2
CASSPRQANTEAFF	TGTGCCAGCAGCCCCAGACAGGCGAACACTGAAGCTTTCTTT	.	.	TRBV7-6	TRBJ1-1
CASSLGSAEAFF	TGTGCCAGCAGCTTAGGCAGCGCTGAAGCTTTCTTT	.	once	TRBV12-1	TRBJ1-1
CASSSSGSYEQYF	TGTGCCAGCAGCTCTAGCGGGAGTTACGAGCAGTACTTC	TRBD2	.	TRBV7-9	TRBJ2-7
CASRKQGLGEQYF	TGTGCCAGCAGGAAACAGGGCCTAGGTGAGCAGTACTTC	.	.	TRBV27	TRBJ2-7
CASGEGQNIQYF	TGTGCCAGTGGGGAGGGGCAAAACATTCAGTACTTC	TRBD2	.	TRBV7-9	TRBJ2-4
CASGANYGYTF	TGTGCCAGTGGTGCGAACTATGGCTACACCTTC	.	.	TRBV19	TRBJ1-2
CASSQDALAYNEQFF	TGCGCCAGCAGCCAAGATGCACTAGCCTACAATGAGCAGTTCTTC	.	.	TRBV4-1	TRBJ2-1
CASSARLAGGRDTQYF	TGTGCCAGCAGCGCCCGACTAGCGGGAGGGAGAGATACGCAGTATTTT	TRBD2	.	TRBV9	TRBJ2-3
CASSPRDISYEQYF	TGCGCCAGCAGCCCCAGGGACATCTCCTACGAGCAGTACTTC	.	.	TRBV4-1	TRBJ2-7
CASRSPGQGANYGYTF	TGTGCCAGCAGGTCCCCCGGACAGGGGGCTAACTATGGCTACACCTTC	TRBD1	.	TRBV11-2	TRBJ1-2
CATSRQAPYEQYF	TGTGCCACTTCGAGACAGGCACCCTACGAGCAGTACTTC	.	.	TRBV6-1	TRBJ2-7
CASGTTSLNEQFF	TGTGCCAGCGGCACAACTAGTTTGAATGAGCAGTTCTTC	.	.	TRBV28	TRBJ2-1
CASSYSNRGSTEAFF	TGTGCCAGCAGTTACTCTAACAGGGGCTCCACTGAAGCTTTCTTT	TRBD1	.	TRBV6-5	TRBJ1-1
CASRNQGEVETQYF	TGTGCCAGCAGAAATCAGGGGGAGGTAGAGACCCAGTACTTC	.	.	TRBV11-3	TRBJ2-5
CASAGHASEAFF	TGTGCCTCGGCAGGGCATGCTTCTGAAGCTTTCTTT	.	few	TRBV30	TRBJ1-1